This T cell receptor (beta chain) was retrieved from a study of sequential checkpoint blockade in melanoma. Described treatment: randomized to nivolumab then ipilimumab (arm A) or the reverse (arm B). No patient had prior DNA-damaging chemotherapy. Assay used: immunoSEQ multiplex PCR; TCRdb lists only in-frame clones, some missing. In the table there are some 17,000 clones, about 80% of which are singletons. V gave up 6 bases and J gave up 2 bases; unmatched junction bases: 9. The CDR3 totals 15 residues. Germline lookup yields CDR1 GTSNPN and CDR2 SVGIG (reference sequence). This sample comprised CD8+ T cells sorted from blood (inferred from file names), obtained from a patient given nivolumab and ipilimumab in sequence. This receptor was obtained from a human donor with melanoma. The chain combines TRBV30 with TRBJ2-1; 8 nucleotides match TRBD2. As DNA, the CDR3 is TGTGCCTGCGCTCTCCTTAGCGGGGCCTACAATGAGCAGTTCTTC. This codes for CACALLSGAYNEQFF.